This TCR beta chain derives from a study of a mutant IDH1 vaccine in newly diagnosed glioma. This sample's time point: week 23, last vaccination. Topical imiquimod was applied with each vaccine dose, which held 300 ug of mutant IDH1 20-mer peptide. This CDR3 has 13 amino acids. Looked up from germline, CDR1 is MNHNS and CDR2 is SASEGT. The V segment lost 5 bases and the J segment 6 bases; nucleotides outside the gene matches: 4. Here immunoSEQ multiplex PCR was the method, and the copy in TCRdb shows in-frame clones only, minus some. The sample lists around 78,000 clones, 85% occurring once. To note about this clone: Its antigen is still unknown.

The material sequenced was PBMCs, taken from a glioma patient whose treatment included an IDH1 peptide vaccine. The source of this sequence is a man aged 25 to 40 with glioma. Some clones in this sample may be carry-over from other donors' samples. The chain links TRBV6-1 to TRBJ2-3, with 8 bases aligning to TRBD1. Written as DNA, the CDR3 is TGTGCCAGCAGTTTACAGGGGGTGGATACGCAGTATTTT. As protein: CASSLQGVDTQYF.